The entry that follows covers one TCR beta chain sequence. The antigen is unknown. Both 60 Vbeta primers and 13 Jbeta primers went into the PCR. The data were produced by immunoSEQ multiplex PCR, yet TCRdb's version contains in-frame clones alone and is incomplete. The data show about 100,000 clones, roughly 69% seen once. The sample originates from a study of cytomegalovirus exposure and HLA in healthy donors. The wider study: Among the roughly 370 genotyped donors, around 81% were placed in the Caucasian-associated ancestry cluster.

This CDR3 contains 18 residues. After removal of 1 base from V and 7 bases from J, the junction contained 16 bases not matched to a gene. Germline CDR1 is SGDLS and CDR2 is YYNGEE. Study-wide points: Cytomegalovirus status was reportedly diagnosed by the classifier with high specificity and sensitivity.

This receptor was obtained from a man aged 50-59 years in good health and CMV-seropositive. The chain joins TRBV9 to TRBJ1-2; 10 positions agree with TRBD1. Sequenced sample: PBMCs. This CDR3 reads CASSVSPPGQGGALGYTF. Here the CDR3 DNA reads TGTGCCAGCAGCGTATCCCCCCCAGGACAGGGGGGGGCTCTTGGCTACACCTTC.